This T cell receptor beta chain was retrieved from a study of cytomegalovirus exposure and HLA in healthy donors. Study outcomes and limitations: Published work reported that the classifier diagnosed cytomegalovirus status with high specificity and sensitivity. What was likely a sequencing artifact was a cluster of highly shared sequence variants. With DRB1 most and HLA-C fewest, TCR association rates differed between HLA loci in a later analysis.

Germline V gene lookup returns CDR1 SGDLS and CDR2 YYNGEE. CDR3 size: 15 residues. Losses at the gene ends were 3 bases for V and 0 bases for J; bases not matched to a gene: 5. A multiplex PCR was run with 60 Vbeta primers and 13 Jbeta primers. Sequencing used immunoSEQ multiplex PCR; TCRdb keeps in-frame clones, though not all of them. This sample has some 180,000 clones, with roughly 79% found just once. Concerning this clone itself: Its antigen is unknown.

Sequencing input: PBMCs. This clonotype originated in a man aged 25 to 45 in good health and CMV-seronegative. The rearrangement links TRBV9 to TRBJ1-1; 7 bases are a match to TRBD1. Here the CDR3 DNA reads TGTGCCAGCAGCGGAGAGGGACAGCTGAACACTGAAGCTTTCTTT. This sequence encodes CASSGEGQLNTEAFF.